Listed below are T cell receptor beta chains from one sample, sequenced in a study of siplizumab effects on memory and regulatory T cells. Assay used: immunoSEQ multiplex PCR; TCRdb lists only in-frame clones, some missing. Found here are about 110,000 clones, just under 95% of them singletons; the top ten hold approximately 1.2%. Sequences were obtained from CD4+ T cells sorted from blood. The source of these receptors is a human donor in good health. Each CDR3 is given with its conserved first and last residue. The order of the fields is clone size, D gene, V gene, J gene, CDR3 protein, CDR3 DNA. The D gene is left open where the match is weak. Expanded clones are given a class, and other clones once, few, many or no size at all.

once,-,TRBV18,TRBJ1-1,CASSPTGNTEAFF,TGTGCCAGCTCACCCACAGGGAACACTGAAGCTTTCTTT
-,-,TRBV5-6,TRBJ1-1,CASSLVFSNTEAFF,TGTGCCAGCAGCTTGGTCTTTTCGAACACTGAAGCTTTCTTT
-,-,TRBV27,TRBJ2-1,CASKPGLGGSTYNEQFF,TGTGCCAGCAAACCCGGTCTCGGAGGGAGTACCTACAATGAGCAGTTCTTC
-,TRBD1,TRBV5-1,TRBJ1-4,CASSLRTGANEKLFF,TGCGCCAGCAGCTTAAGGACAGGGGCGAATGAAAAACTGTTTTTT
-,-,TRBV19,TRBJ1-5,CASSMARGNPQHF,TGTGCCAGTAGTATGGCCAGGGGAAATCCCCAGCATTTT
-,TRBD1,TRBV27,TRBJ1-5,CASSLKRGTANQPQHF,TGTGCCAGCAGTTTAAAGAGGGGGACAGCGAATCAGCCCCAGCATTTT
-,-,TRBV5-1,TRBJ1-1,CASSPGTHRNTEAFF,TGCGCCAGCAGCCCCGGGACGCATCGGAACACTGAAGCTTTCTTT
-,-,TRBV6-5,TRBJ2-1,CASRRPGDSYNEQFF,TGTGCCAGCAGAAGACCAGGGGACTCCTACAATGAGCAGTTCTTC
-,-,TRBV2,TRBJ2-7,CASTIEFSYEQYF,TGTGCCAGCACCATAGAGTTCTCCTACGAGCAGTACTTC
-,-,TRBV4-1,TRBJ1-5,CASSQFYRISNQPQHF,TGCGCCAGCAGCCAATTTTACAGAATCAGCAATCAGCCCCAGCATTTT
-,TRBD1,TRBV27,TRBJ2-3,CASSRQGADTQYF,TGTGCCAGCAGTCGCCAGGGGGCAGATACGCAGTATTTT
-,TRBD1,TRBV7-2,TRBJ2-7,CASSFRDRVYEQYF,TGTGCCAGCAGCTTTAGGGACAGGGTATACGAGCAGTACTTC
-,-,TRBV7-6,TRBJ2-3,CASSAVWSTDTQYF,TGTGCCAGCAGCGCCGTGTGGAGCACAGATACGCAGTATTTT
-,TRBD1,TRBV15,TRBJ1-2,CATRDRGLYGYTF,TGTGCCACCAGGGACAGGGGGCTGTATGGCTACACCTTC
-,-,TRBV6-1,TRBJ1-1,CASSEGTWNTEAFF,TGTGCCAGCAGTGAAGGAACCTGGAACACTGAAGCTTTCTTT
-,-,TRBV15,TRBJ1-2,CATSRGPGDRYGYTF,TGTGCCACCAGCAGGGGGCCTGGTGACCGATATGGCTACACCTTC
-,-,TRBV19,TRBJ1-5,CASSGLSLDQPQHF,TGTGCCAGTAGTGGCCTTTCCCTAGATCAGCCCCAGCATTTT
-,TRBD1,TRBV25-1,TRBJ2-5,CASSEPPRSGGETQYF,TGTGCCAGCAGTGAGCCCCCTAGGTCAGGGGGCGAGACCCAGTACTTC
once,-,TRBV7-9,TRBJ1-1,CASSLVVEAFF,TGTGCCAGCAGCTTAGTCGTTGAAGCTTTCTTT
-,-,TRBV27,TRBJ1-6,CASSGPRSPLHF,TGTGCCAGCAGTGGACCGAGATCACCCCTCCACTTT
-,-,TRBV11-2,TRBJ1-4,CASSFGPSGEKLFF,TGTGCCAGCAGCTTTGGACCTTCTGGCGAAAAACTGTTTTTT
-,-,TRBV30,TRBJ2-1,CAWGNDYNEQFF,TGTGCCTGGGGAAATGATTACAATGAGCAGTTCTTC
-,-,TRBV28,TRBJ1-4,CASSQTSQDEKLFF,TGTGCCAGCAGTCAGACCTCGCAGGATGAAAAACTGTTTTTT
-,-,TRBV7-2,TRBJ2-7,CASSFLSSYEQYF,TGTGCCAGCAGCTTCCTATCCTCCTACGAGCAGTACTTC
-,TRBD1,TRBV5-8,TRBJ1-1,CASSPGQGGPNTEAFF,TGTGCCAGCAGCCCCGGACAGGGGGGCCCTAACACTGAAGCTTTCTTT
-,-,TRBV7-2,TRBJ2-1,CASSLRRGSKNEQFF,TGTGCCAGCAGCTTGAGGAGGGGATCTAAAAATGAGCAGTTCTTC
-,-,TRBV6-6,TRBJ1-2,CASSYSGGPYGYTF,TGTGCCAGCAGTTACTCGGGGGGCCCCTATGGCTACACCTTC
-,-,TRBV10-3,TRBJ1-1,CASTADLNTEAFF,TGTGCCTCGACAGCCGACCTGAACACTGAAGCTTTCTTT
-,TRBD2,TRBV4-1,TRBJ2-1,CASSRTWTSGVYNEQFF,TGCGCCAGCAGCCGTACGTGGACTAGCGGGGTTTACAATGAGCAGTTCTTC
-,-,TRBV9,TRBJ1-1,CASSVGGLRNTEAFF,TGTGCCAGCAGCGTAGGAGGGCTTCGGAACACTGAAGCTTTCTTT
-,-,TRBV9,TRBJ1-3,CASSVATASNTIYF,TGTGCCAGCAGCGTAGCCACAGCAAGCAACACCATATATTTT
-,TRBD2,TRBV15,TRBJ2-3,CATSRVLTSGSTDTQYF,TGTGCCACCAGCAGAGTTCTTACTAGCGGGAGCACAGATACGCAGTATTTT
once,-,TRBV30,TRBJ1-2,CAWSNNYGYTF,TGTGCCTGGAGTAACAACTATGGCTACACCTTC
few,-,TRBV10-3,TRBJ1-6,CAISGTASPLHF,TGTGCCATCAGTGGGACAGCATCACCCCTCCACTTT
-,-,TRBV7-6,TRBJ2-3,CASRSQTYSTDTQYF,TGTGCCAGCAGAAGCCAAACCTATAGCACAGATACGCAGTATTTT
-,-,TRBV5-4,TRBJ1-6,CASSLEASYNSPLHF,TGTGCCAGCAGCTTGGAGGCCAGTTATAATTCACCCCTCCACTTT
-,-,TRBV14,TRBJ1-2,CASSPFTGYGYTF,TGTGCCAGCAGCCCCTTTACAGGATATGGCTACACCTTC
-,-,TRBV5-1,TRBJ1-1,CASSVTRGGVNTEAFF,TGCGCCAGCAGCGTGACCCGGGGTGGAGTGAACACTGAAGCTTTCTTT
-,-,TRBV19,TRBJ2-3,CASKGLSSGTDTQYF,TGTGCCAGTAAGGGTCTCTCCAGCGGCACAGATACGCAGTATTTT
-,TRBD2,TRBV5-6,TRBJ2-5,CASSLLSGQETQYF,TGTGCCAGCAGCTTGCTTAGCGGGCAAGAGACCCAGTACTTC
few,TRBD2,TRBV5-1,TRBJ2-7,CASSLIQRDNEQYF,TGCGCCAGCAGCTTAATACAGCGGGATAACGAGCAGTACTTC
-,TRBD2,TRBV2,TRBJ2-2,CASSEALRLAGNTGELFF,TGTGCCAGCAGTGAAGCGCTTCGCCTAGCGGGGAACACCGGGGAGCTGTTTTTT